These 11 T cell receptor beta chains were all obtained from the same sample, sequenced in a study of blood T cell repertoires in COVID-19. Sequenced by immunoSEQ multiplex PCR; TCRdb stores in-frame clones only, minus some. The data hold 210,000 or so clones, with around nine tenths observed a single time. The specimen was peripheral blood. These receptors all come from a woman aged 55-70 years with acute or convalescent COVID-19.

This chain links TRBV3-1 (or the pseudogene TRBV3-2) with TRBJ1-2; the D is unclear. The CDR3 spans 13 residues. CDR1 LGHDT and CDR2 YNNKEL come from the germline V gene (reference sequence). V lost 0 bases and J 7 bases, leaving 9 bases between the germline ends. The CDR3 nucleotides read TGTGCCAGCAGCCAAGATTCCTCCTTTGGCTACACCTTC. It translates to CASSQDSSFGYTF.

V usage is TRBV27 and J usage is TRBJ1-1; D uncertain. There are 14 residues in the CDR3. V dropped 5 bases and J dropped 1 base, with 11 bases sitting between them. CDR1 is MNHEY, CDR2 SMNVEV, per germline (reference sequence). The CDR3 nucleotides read TGTGCCAGCAGTGCCCAGCCAGGGAACACTGAAGCTTTCTTT. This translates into CASSAQPGNTEAFF.

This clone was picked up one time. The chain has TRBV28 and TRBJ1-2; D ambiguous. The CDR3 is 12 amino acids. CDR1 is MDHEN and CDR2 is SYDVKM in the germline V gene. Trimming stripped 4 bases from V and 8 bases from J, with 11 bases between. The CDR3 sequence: CASSSAPRGYTF. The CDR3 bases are TGTGCCAGCAGTTCCGCACCCCGGGGCTACACCTTC.

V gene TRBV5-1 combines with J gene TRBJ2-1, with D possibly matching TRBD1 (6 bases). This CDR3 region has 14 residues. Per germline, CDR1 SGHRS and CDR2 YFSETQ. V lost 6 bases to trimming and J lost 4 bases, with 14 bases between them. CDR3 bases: TGCGCCAGCAACCGGGACACTCTTTACAATGAGCAGTTCTTC. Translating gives CASNRDTLYNEQFF.

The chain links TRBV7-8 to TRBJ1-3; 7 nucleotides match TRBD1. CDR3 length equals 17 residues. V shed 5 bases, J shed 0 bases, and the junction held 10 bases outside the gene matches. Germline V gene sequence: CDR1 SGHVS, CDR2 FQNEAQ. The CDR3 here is CASSGRQGYNSGNTIYF. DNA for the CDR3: TGTGCCAGCAGCGGAAGACAGGGATATAACTCTGGAAACACCATATATTTT.

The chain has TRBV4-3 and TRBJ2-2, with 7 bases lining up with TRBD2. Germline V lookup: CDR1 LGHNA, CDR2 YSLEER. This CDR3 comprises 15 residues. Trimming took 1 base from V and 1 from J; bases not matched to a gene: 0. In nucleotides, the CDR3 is TGCGCCAGCAGCCAAGGGGAGGGGAACACCGGGGAGCTGTTTTTT. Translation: CASSQGEGNTGELFF.

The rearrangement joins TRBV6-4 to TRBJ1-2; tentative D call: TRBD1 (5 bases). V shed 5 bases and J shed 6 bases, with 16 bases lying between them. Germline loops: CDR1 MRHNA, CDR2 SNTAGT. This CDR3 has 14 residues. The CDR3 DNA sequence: TGTGCCAGCAGTTCGGGGCGGGGAGTACATGGCTACACCTTC. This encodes CASSSGRGVHGYTF.

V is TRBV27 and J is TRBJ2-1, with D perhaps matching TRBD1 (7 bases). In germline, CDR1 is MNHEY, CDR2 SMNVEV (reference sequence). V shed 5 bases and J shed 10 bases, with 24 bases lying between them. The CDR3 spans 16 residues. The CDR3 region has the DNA TGTGCCAGCAGTCCACTCGCGGGACAGCTGTTTACAGAGCAGTTCTTC. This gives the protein CASSPLAGQLFTEQFF.

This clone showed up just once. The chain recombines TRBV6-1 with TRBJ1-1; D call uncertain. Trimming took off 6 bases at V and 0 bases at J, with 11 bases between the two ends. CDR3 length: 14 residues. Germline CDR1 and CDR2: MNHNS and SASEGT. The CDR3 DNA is TGTGCCAGCAGACTTGACGGGATGAACACTGAAGCTTTCTTT. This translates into CASRLDGMNTEAFF.

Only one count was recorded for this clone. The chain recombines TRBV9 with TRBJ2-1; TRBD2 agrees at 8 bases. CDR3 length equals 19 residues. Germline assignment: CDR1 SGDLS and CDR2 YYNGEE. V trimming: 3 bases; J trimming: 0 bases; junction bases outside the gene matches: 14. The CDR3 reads CASSGDWAGGRSSYNEQFF. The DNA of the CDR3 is TGTGCCAGCAGCGGGGACTGGGCGGGGGGCCGGAGCTCCTACAATGAGCAGTTCTTC.

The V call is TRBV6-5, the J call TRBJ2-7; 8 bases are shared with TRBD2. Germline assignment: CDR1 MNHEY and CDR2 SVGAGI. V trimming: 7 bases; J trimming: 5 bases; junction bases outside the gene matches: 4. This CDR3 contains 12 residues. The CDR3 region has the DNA TGTGCCAGCACCCCGGGAGGGAACGAGCAGTACTTC. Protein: CASTPGGNEQYF.